This is a list of T cell receptor beta chains from one sample in a study of regulatory T cells in long-lasting Graves disease. TCRdb recomputed calls from the multiplex PCR reads with MiXCR, one row per CDR3 protein. The table lists 400,000 to 500,000 distinct CDR3 sequences, 11% to 15% of them singletons. This sample was also put to use in a study of T cells in Graves' hyperthyroidism and ophthalmopathy.

Source: peripheral blood mononuclear cells (PBMCs), taken at new diagnosis, from a patient treated with antithyroid drugs. Receptors originate from a woman aged 45-59 years with Graves disease. CDR3s include the opening cysteine and the closing phenylalanine or tryptophan. D genes are given only for firm matches. Some rows mark clone size as missing; the rest say once, few, many or name a class of expanded clone.

>-|TRBJ1-4|many|TRBV2
TGTGCCAGCAGTGAGTGGGAAAAACTGTTTTTT
CASSEWEKLFF
>-|TRBJ1-5|many|TRBV7-9
TGTGCCAGCAGCTTCTCTAATAGCAATCAGCCCCAGCATTTT
CASSFSNSNQPQHF
>-|TRBJ2-5|-|TRBV14
TGTGCCAGCAGTCCCAGGGAGACCCAGTACTTC
CASSPRETQYF
>-|TRBJ1-4|many|TRBV3-1
TGTGCCAGCAGCCAAGAACACAGCTATAATGAAAAACTGTTTTTT
CASSQEHSYNEKLFF
>-|TRBJ2-2|many|TRBV5-1
TGCGCCAGCAGCTTGCGGGGAGGAGGCACCGGGGAGCTGTTTTTT
CASSLRGGGTGELFF
>-|TRBJ2-3|-|TRBV6-5
TGTGCCAGCAGTTTAGAAGGCCAGGATACGCAGTATTTT
CASSLEGQDTQYF
>-|TRBJ2-2|many|TRBV7-3
TGTGCCAGCAGCTCACCTCTACAGGGCGGGGAGCTGTTTTTT
CASSSPLQGGELFF
>-|TRBJ1-2|-|TRBV4-1
TGCGCCAGCAGCCTAAGCACAGGGAAAGGCTACACCTTC
CASSLSTGKGYTF
>TRBD2|TRBJ2-7|-|TRBV19
TGTGCCAGTAGTCATAGCGGGGCAAGCTCCTACGAGCAGTACTTC
CASSHSGASSYEQYF
>-|TRBJ2-1|many|TRBV2
TGTGCCAGCAGTGAAGCCAGTAATGAGCAGTTCTTC
CASSEASNEQFF
>TRBD2|TRBJ2-2|many|TRBV16
TGTGCCAGCACCAAATTAGCGGGAGTTGACACCGGGGAGCTGTTTTTT
CASTKLAGVDTGELFF
>-|TRBJ1-4|many|TRBV27
TGTGCCAGCAGTCACCAAGGGGCGCGTTGTGAAAAACTGTTTTTT
CASSHQGARCEKLFF
>-|TRBJ1-1|many|TRBV18
TGTGCCAGCGCAAGGGGGACATTGAACACTGAAGCTTTCTTT
CASARGTLNTEAFF
>-|TRBJ2-3|many|TRBV11-2
TGTGCCAGCAGCTCCGGACCGCGGGATACGCAGTATTTT
CASSSGPRDTQYF
>TRBD2|TRBJ2-1|many|TRBV3-1
TGTGCCAGCAGCCTCCAGCGGGAGGGGGGCAATGAGCAGTTCTTC
CASSLQREGGNEQFF
>TRBD2|TRBJ2-1|many|TRBV7-3
TGTGCCAGCAGCTTATTTGGGCTAGCGGGAGATGAGCAGTTCTTC
CASSLFGLAGDEQFF
>-|TRBJ2-6|many|TRBV11-3
TGTGCCAGCAGCTTAGATCTCGGACGCTCTGGGGCCAACGTCCTGACTTTC
CASSLDLGRSGANVLTF
>TRBD2|TRBJ2-2|-|TRBV5-1
TGCGCCAGCAGCTGGAAGGCTAGCGGGAGGGCCCGGACCGGGGAGCTGTTTTTT
CASSWKASGRARTGELFF
>-|TRBJ2-7|many|TRBV7-2
TGTGCCAGCAGCATCTCACCCTCCTACGAGCAGTACTTC
CASSISPSYEQYF
>-|TRBJ2-2|many|TRBV7-9
TGTGCCGGGGGGGCCGGGCGCTCGAACACCGGGGAGCTGTTTTTT
CAGGAGRSNTGELFF
>-|TRBJ2-3|many|TRBV9
TGTGCCAGCAGCGTAGAAAGGGCCACCACAGATACGCAGTATTTT
CASSVERATTDTQYF
>TRBD1|TRBJ1-6|many|TRBV12-3/TRBV12-4
TGTGCCAGCAGTTTAGGACAGGGTGCGCCACCCCTCCACTTT
CASSLGQGAPPLHF
>-|TRBJ2-3|many|TRBV11-2
TGTGCCAGCAGCTTTTGGGGGGTAGATACGCAGTATTTT
CASSFWGVDTQYF
>TRBD2|TRBJ2-1|many|TRBV7-8
TGTGCCAGCAGCTCCCCCTCCGCGGGACTAGTCAATGAGCAGTTCTTC
CASSSPSAGLVNEQFF
>-|TRBJ2-2|many|TRBV10-3
TGTGCCATCAAGCAGACGGAGGACACCGGGGAGCTGTTTTTT
CAIKQTEDTGELFF
>-|TRBJ2-5|-|TRBV25-1
TGTGCCAGCAGTGAGGGCAGGTGGGCTCAAGAGACCCAGTACTTC
CASSEGRWAQETQYF
>TRBD2|TRBJ2-5|many|TRBV7-6
TGTGCCAGCAGCTTGACTAGCGGGAGGGCTAGGGAGACCCAGTACTTC
CASSLTSGRARETQYF
>-|TRBJ1-1|many|TRBV5-1
TGCGCCAGCGTCGGGCGAGGAGACACTGAAGCTTTCTTT
CASVGRGDTEAFF
>TRBD2|TRBJ2-5|few|TRBV18
TGTGCCAGCTCACCACCTCTTTTGGCCGGCTCCGGGAGGGAGACCCAGTACTTC
CASSPPLLAGSGRETQYF
>-|TRBJ1-1|-|TRBV4-1
TGCGCCAGCAGCCAAGCTGGTTTGAGGACTGAAGCTTTCTTT
CASSQAGLRTEAFF
>TRBD1|TRBJ1-2|many|TRBV19
TGTGCCAGTAGTCCCCTGACAGGGGGCTACGACTATGGCTACACCTTC
CASSPLTGGYDYGYTF
>TRBD2|TRBJ2-1|few|TRBV30
TGTGCCTGGAGTACATATTTAGCGGGAGGGTACAATGAGCAGTTCTTC
CAWSTYLAGGYNEQFF
>-|TRBJ2-1|few|TRBV13
TGTGCCAGCAGCATCAGACCCCTCGGGGATGAGCAGTTCTTC
CASSIRPLGDEQFF
>TRBD2|TRBJ2-1|-|TRBV3-1
TGTGCCAGCAGCCAAACCGATCTAGCGGGAGGAAATGAGCAGTTCTTC
CASSQTDLAGGNEQFF
>-|TRBJ2-7|-|TRBV6-2/TRBV6-3
TGTGCCAGCAGTGAAGGGAGAGGGTATCGTGGCGAGCAGTACTTC
CASSEGRGYRGEQYF
>TRBD1|TRBJ1-1|many|TRBV29-1
TGCAGCGTTGAAAGGACAGGGAACACTGAAGCTTTCTTT
CSVERTGNTEAFF
>-|TRBJ1-1|many|TRBV27
TGTGCCAGCCCTTCGGGGCTGCCCAACACTGAAGCTTTCTTT
CASPSGLPNTEAFF
>TRBD2|TRBJ2-3|many|TRBV28
TGTGCCAGCAGTATAGGACTAGCGGGTCTGACAGATACGCAGTATTTT
CASSIGLAGLTDTQYF
>-|TRBJ1-5|few|TRBV30
TGTGCCTGGAGTGTACCTGGGGGGGCGCAGCCCCAGCATTTT
CAWSVPGGAQPQHF
>-|TRBJ1-3|few|TRBV19
TGTGCCAGTGGGACCACAGGGAGCTCTGGAAACACCATATATTTT
CASGTTGSSGNTIYF
>-|TRBJ1-1|many|TRBV12-3/TRBV12-4
TGTGCCAGCAGTTTCGGGACATCCCCCCGCACTGAAGCTTTCTTT
CASSFGTSPRTEAFF
>-|TRBJ1-2|many|TRBV29-1
TGCAGCGGAGGAGGTTCGGATGGCTACACCTTC
CSGGGSDGYTF
>-|TRBJ1-4|many|TRBV27
TGTGCCAGCGGGGAGGAGCTGAATGAAAAACTGTTTTTT
CASGEELNEKLFF
>TRBD1|TRBJ2-7|-|TRBV18
TGTGCCAGCTCAACCGGGACAGGGAATTACGAGCAGTACTTC
CASSTGTGNYEQYF
>TRBD1|TRBJ1-6|few|TRBV25-1
TGTGCCAGCCGGACAGGGTACGATAATTCACCCCTCCACTTT
CASRTGYDNSPLHF
>-|TRBJ2-1|-|TRBV29-1
TGCAGCGTAAACAGCAATGAGCAGTTCTTC
CSVNSNEQFF